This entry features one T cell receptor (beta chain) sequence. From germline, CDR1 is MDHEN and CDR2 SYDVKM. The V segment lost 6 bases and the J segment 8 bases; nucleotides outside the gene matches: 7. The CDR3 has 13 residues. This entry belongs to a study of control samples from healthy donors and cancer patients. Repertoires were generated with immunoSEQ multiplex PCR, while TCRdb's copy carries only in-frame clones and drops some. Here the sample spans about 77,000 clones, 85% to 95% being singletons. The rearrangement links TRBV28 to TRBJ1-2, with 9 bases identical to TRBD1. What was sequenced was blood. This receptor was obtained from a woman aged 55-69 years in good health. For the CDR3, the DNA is TGTGCCAGCAGACCGGGACAGGGAGGAGGCTACACCTTC. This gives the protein CASRPGQGGGYTF.